This T cell receptor beta chain was captured by sequencing in a study of chemoradiotherapy in HPV16-positive cancers. There are 12 residues in the CDR3. J lost 5 bases, V lost 6 bases, and 4 bases had no gene match. Germline CDR1 and CDR2: SQVTM and ANQGSEA. TCRdb keeps only in-frame clones here, not all; method: immunoSEQ multiplex PCR. The sample has approximately 35,000 clones; about four fifths are singletons. This chain uses TRBV29-1 with TRBJ2-7; 10 nucleotides match TRBD1. The source material was blood, sampled from a patient who underwent chemoradiotherapy. This receptor was identified in a human donor with HPV-associated anogenital cancer. CDR3: CSVGTGVHEQYF. The CDR3 DNA is TGCAGCGTAGGGACAGGGGTCCACGAGCAGTACTTC.